Below are 31 T cell receptor beta chains sequenced from a single sample in a study of naive and memory T cell subsets (dated by TCRdb to 2016 to 2017). Receptors were amplified or captured by UMI-ligation and nested PCR. Sequencing relied on an Illumina MiSeq. The beta constant-region primer was an equimolar mix of two oligonucleotides covering both TRBC1 and TRBC2. TCRdb itself trimmed the public reads at Q25 with fastp, ran MiXCR and retained productive beta chains. One record per CDR3 amino acid sequence lists the most common genes and DNA. The sample contains about 85,000 distinct CDR3 sequences, about an eighth of them found a single time. 0.75% to 1% of the sample belongs to the ten largest clones. Sequenced material: central memory CD4+ T cells from blood. This specimen's cell subset or site label, interpreted: central memory, CD45RA- CD27+. These TCRs come from a human donor in good health.

The rearrangement joins TRBV29-1 to TRBJ2-7; D is perhaps TRBD2 (5 bases). V lost 3 bases to trimming and J lost 4 bases, with 10 bases between them. The CDR3 length is 12 residues. CDR1 and CDR2 from the germline V gene are SQVTM and ANQGSEA. CDR3 in DNA: TGCAGCGTTGAGTTGGGGAGATACGAGCAGTACTTC. This encodes CSVELGRYEQYF.

V and J are TRBV12-3 or TRBV12-4 and TRBJ2-4; TRBD2 agrees at 7 bases. This CDR3 is built from 15 residues. V trimming: 3 bases; J trimming: 0 bases; junction bases outside the gene matches: 2. CDR3 protein: CASSFAGVAKNIQYF. CDR3 in DNA: TGTGCCAGCAGTTTTGCGGGGGTAGCCAAAAACATTCAGTACTTC.

V is TRBV5-1 and J is TRBJ2-7, with 7 nucleotides matching TRBD1. The CDR3 extends over 13 amino acids. V lost 0 bases and J lost 5; bases outside the gene matches: 2. Germline V gene data show CDR1 as SGHRS and CDR2 as YFSETQ. CDR3 loop: CASSLGQGNEQYF. The DNA for the CDR3 is TGCGCCAGCAGCTTGGGACAGGGTAACGAGCAGTACTTC.

The chain employs TRBV3-1 and TRBJ1-1; D gene ambiguous. V lost 5 bases and J lost 5, with 9 bases in between. CDR3 length: 12 residues. Per germline, CDR1 LGHDT and CDR2 YNNKEL (reference sequence). For the CDR3, the DNA is TGTGCCAGCAGCGAAGGGAGAACTGAAGCTTTCTTT. This translates into CASSEGRTEAFF.

This clonotype showed up just a few times. The rearrangement uses TRBV20-1 and TRBJ2-1, with 13 bases matching TRBD2. Germline assignment: CDR1 DFQATT and CDR2 SNEGSKA (reference sequence). V gave up 0 bases and J gave up 9 bases; unmatched junction bases: 5. The CDR3 extends over 15 amino acids. The CDR3 reads CSARDWGLAGTEQFF. The CDR3 nucleotides read TGCAGTGCTAGAGACTGGGGACTAGCGGGAACTGAGCAGTTCTTC.

This chain uses TRBV7-3 with TRBJ1-2; D is undetermined. Deletions cut 5 bases from V and 4 bases from J, with 17 bases between. From germline, CDR1 is SGHTA and CDR2 FQGTGA. The CDR3 is made up of 15 amino acids. The CDR3 region has the DNA TGTGCCAGCAGCGTGGACGGCTCCCTAGTCTATGGCTACACCTTC. The encoded protein is CASSVDGSLVYGYTF.

The CDR3 reads CASSILTSGITGELFF. The CDR3 bases are TGTGCCAGTAGTATTCTGACTAGCGGGATCACCGGGGAGCTGTTTTTT. The V call is TRBV19, the J call TRBJ2-2; 11 nucleotides match TRBD2. The germline V gene encodes CDR1 LNHDA and CDR2 SQIVND (reference sequence). The CDR3 consists of 16 residues. V lost 3 bases and J lost 4; bases outside the gene matches: 4.

The rearrangement links TRBV5-1 to TRBJ2-3; D unclear. The length of the CDR3 is 12 residues. Germline assignment: CDR1 SGHRS and CDR2 YFSETQ. V lost 0 bases and J lost 5, with 4 bases in between. CDR3 in amino acids: CASSLVLDTQYF. In DNA, the CDR3 is TGCGCCAGCAGCTTGGTTTTAGATACGCAGTATTTT.

The V and J genes are TRBV6-2 or TRBV6-3 and TRBJ1-4; D remains unclear. V lost 3 bases and J lost 6, with 17 bases in between. This CDR3 contains 16 residues. CDR1 MNHEY and CDR2 SVGEGT come from the germline V gene. CDR3 nucleotides: TGTGCCAGCAGTTATAATCGCTACCCATCGGATGAAAAACTGTTTTTT. This translates into CASSYNRYPSDEKLFF.

This clonotype was counted between two and nine times. The chain joins TRBV4-2 to TRBJ2-7; TRBD1 is a possible D gene (5 bases). V was clipped by 3 bases and J by 2 bases, with 11 bases between them. The germline gives CDR1 LGHNA, CDR2 YNFKEQ. The CDR3 has 14 amino acids. The CDR3 sequence is CASSQTVVAYEQYF. CDR3 nucleotides: TGTGCCAGCAGCCAGACAGTGGTAGCCTACGAGCAGTACTTC.

The rearrangement uses TRBV6-2 or TRBV6-3 and TRBJ2-5; D could derive from TRBD1 or TRBD2 (5 bases each). The CDR3 length is 18 residues. Germline values: CDR1 MNHEY, CDR2 SVGEGT. Trimming pared 6 bases from V and 2 bases from J, leaving 25 bases between. CDR3 loop: CASRTHHGANVRQETQYF. The CDR3 nucleotides are TGTGCCAGCAGGACCCATCACGGGGCAAACGTGCGTCAAGAGACCCAGTACTTC.

This chain joins TRBV12-3 or TRBV12-4 and TRBJ1-3; no reliable D call. V lost 5 bases to trimming and J lost 5 bases, with 4 bases between them. This CDR3 region has 11 residues. The CDR3 bases are TGTGCCAGCAGTCCGCGAAACACCATATATTTT. Amino acids: CASSPRNTIYF.

This clonotype was counted ten times or more. V is TRBV3-1 and J is TRBJ2-7; D unresolved. This CDR3 region has 15 residues. Trimming cost V 0 bases and J 6 bases, with 15 bases left between them. The germline V gene has CDR1 LGHDT and CDR2 YNNKEL (reference sequence). The CDR3 region has the DNA TGTGCCAGCAGCCAAGATTTTGGGCTTCCCGCCGAGCAGTACTTC. The encoded protein is CASSQDFGLPAEQYF.

This clonotype has just a few counts. The genes are TRBV20-1 and TRBJ2-5; TRBD1 agrees at 8 bases. Looked up from germline, CDR1 is DFQATT and CDR2 is SNEGSKA (reference sequence). J lost 4 bases, V lost 0 bases, and 16 bases had no gene match. CDR3 length equals 18 residues. CDR3 region: CSARDIHLTGANGETQYF. The CDR3 nucleotides are TGCAGTGCTAGAGATATTCACCTGACAGGGGCTAATGGAGAGACCCAGTACTTC.

This clonotype was observed a handful of times. The chain is built from TRBV6-6 and TRBJ2-1, with 8 bases identical to TRBD1. The V gene end was trimmed by 2 bases and the J gene end by 9 bases; junction bases not matched to a gene: 6. The germline V gene encodes CDR1 MNHNY and CDR2 SVGAGI (reference sequence). The CDR3 loop spans 14 amino acids. CDR3 residues: CASSYTQGAAEQFF. In DNA form, the CDR3 reads TGTGCCAGCAGTTACACCCAGGGGGCGGCTGAGCAGTTCTTC.

The sample holds a few counts of this clonotype. This sequence joins TRBV2 and TRBJ2-5, with D unresolved. CDR1 is SNHLY and CDR2 is FYNNEI in the germline V gene. The CDR3 extends over 15 amino acids. The ends were cut back, 4 bases at V and 5 bases at J, with 17 bases in the middle. In DNA form, the CDR3 reads TGTGCCAGCAGTGCTTCCGGGTCCCCTCGGGAGACCCAGTACTTC. It translates to CASSASGSPRETQYF.

This clonotype was counted at least ten times. The CDR3 coding sequence is TGCAGTGCTAGAGGGCGGACCTACAATGAGCAGTTCTTC. Protein sequence: CSARGRTYNEQFF. The J gene is TRBJ2-1, the V gene TRBV20-1; D unclear. The CDR3 length is 13 residues. Germline-derived CDR1 and CDR2 are DFQATT and SNEGSKA (reference sequence). Trimming took off 1 base at V and 2 bases at J, with 6 bases between the two ends.

In nucleotides, the CDR3 is TGTGCCAGCAGCTTTTGGGGGCAATACACAGATACGCAGTATTTT. Protein sequence: CASSFWGQYTDTQYF. V gene TRBV7-9 combines with J gene TRBJ2-3, with D possibly TRBD1 on 6 matching bases. The CDR3 contains 15 residues. Germline V gene data show CDR1 as SEHNR and CDR2 as FQNEAQ (reference sequence). The ends were cut back, 3 bases at V and 2 bases at J, with 12 bases in the middle. Complete variable domain (other parts from reference TRBV7-9 and TRBJ2-3): DTGVSQNPRHKITKRGQNVTFRCDPISEHNRLYWYRQTLGQGPEFLTYFQNEAQLEKSRLLSDRFSAERPKGSFSTLEIQRTEQGDSAMYLCASSFWGQYTDTQYFGPGTRLTVL.

By sample fraction, this clonotype is medium-sized. The J gene is TRBJ2-1, the V gene TRBV20-1, with 13 bases fitting TRBD2. The CDR3 runs 14 residues. In germline, CDR1 is DFQATT, CDR2 SNEGSKA (reference sequence). The trim removed 5 bases at V and 8 bases at J, leaving 6 bases unmatched. The CDR3, as DNA: TGCAGTGCTCGCTGGACTAGCGGGAGCCATGAGCAGTTCTTC. Translated, it gives CSARWTSGSHEQFF.

The CDR3 sequence: CSVAPGGAGETQYF. In DNA, the CDR3 is TGCAGCGTTGCGCCCGGGGGGGCCGGGGAGACCCAGTACTTC. The genes are TRBV29-1 and TRBJ2-5; 8 bases line up with TRBD2. The germline CDR1 and CDR2 sequences are SQVTM and ANQGSEA. The J segment lost 5 bases and the V segment lost 4 bases, leaving 9 bases of the junction unmatched. The CDR3 length is 14 residues.

This clonotype has ten or more counts. This sequence joins TRBV6-2 or TRBV6-3 and TRBJ1-6; 9 nucleotides match TRBD1. J was trimmed by 7 bases and V by 6 bases; bases with no gene match: 16. The germline V gene encodes CDR1 MNHEY and CDR2 SVGEGT. This CDR3 is 18 amino acids long. CDR3 DNA sequence: TGTGCCAGCAGCCCCCGGGACAGGGAGGCCAGGCGGAATTCACCCCTCCACTTT. This gives the protein CASSPRDREARRNSPLHF.

This clonotype was found many times. The chain links TRBV7-2 to TRBJ2-7; 7 bases fit TRBD2. After removal of 5 bases from V and 0 bases from J, the junction contained 13 bases not matched to a gene. Germline V gene sequence: CDR1 SGHTA, CDR2 FQGNSA. The CDR3 length is 17 residues. The CDR3 region has the DNA TGTGCCAGCAGCACCCGCTCCCTAGCGGTCAGCTCCTACGAGCAGTACTTC. Residues: CASSTRSLAVSSYEQYF.

The gene calls are TRBV18 and TRBJ1-4, with D tentatively TRBD1 (5 bases). The V end was cut by 3 bases, the J end by 4 bases, with 18 bases between. Germline V lookup: CDR1 KGHSH, CDR2 LQKENI. CDR3 size: 17 residues. The chain's CDR3 is CASSPGASTDSNEKLFF. The CDR3 nucleotides are TGTGCCAGCTCACCTGGGGCCTCTACAGACAGTAATGAAAAACTGTTTTTT.

The chain joins TRBV20-1 to TRBJ2-1; D gene unclear. In germline, CDR1 is DFQATT, CDR2 SNEGSKA (reference sequence). V lost 4 bases, J lost 10 bases, and 17 bases lay in between. This CDR3 spans 13 amino acids. This CDR3 is CSATRELGWEQFF. In DNA, the CDR3 is TGCAGTGCTACAAGAGAATTAGGTTGGGAGCAGTTCTTC.

The chain carries TRBV10-3 and TRBJ2-7, with 13 nucleotides matching TRBD2. The length of the CDR3 is 16 residues. The J segment lost 6 bases and the V segment lost 0 bases, leaving 5 bases of the junction unmatched. Germline V gives CDR1 ENHRY, CDR2 SYGVKD. CDR3 in amino acids: CAISESPGLAGLEQYF. The CDR3 coding sequence is TGTGCCATCAGTGAGTCTCCGGGACTAGCGGGACTCGAGCAGTACTTC.

This clonotype turned up a few times. The J gene is TRBJ1-2, the V gene TRBV7-2, with TRBD1 matching over 12 bases. The germline CDR1 and CDR2 sequences are SGHTA and FQGNSA. V shed 4 bases, J shed 7 bases, and the junction held 7 bases outside the gene matches. The CDR3 sequence is 15 residues long. CDR3 protein: CASSSTGQGAVGYTF. In DNA, the CDR3 is TGTGCCAGCAGCTCAACGGGACAGGGGGCCGTTGGCTACACCTTC.

This clonotype was recorded at least ten times. This chain connects TRBV6-1 to TRBJ2-1; tentative D call: TRBD1 (6 bases). Trimming took off 7 bases at V and 4 bases at J, with 20 bases between the two ends. There are 16 residues in the CDR3. The germline V gene encodes CDR1 MNHNS and CDR2 SASEGT. CDR3 sequence: CASTDRIKGVYNEQFF. DNA for the CDR3: TGTGCCAGCACTGACAGGATAAAGGGGGTATACAATGAGCAGTTCTTC.

At least ten counts were recorded for this clonotype. The J gene is TRBJ2-3, the V gene TRBV20-1; D is unresolved. Germline loops: CDR1 DFQATT, CDR2 SNEGSKA (reference sequence). Trimming took off 2 bases at V and 2 bases at J, with 17 bases between the two ends. This CDR3 is built from 16 residues. The CDR3, as DNA: TGCAGTGCTAGAACTTGGGTCTTCGGGCCCACAGATACGCAGTATTTT. Translated, it gives CSARTWVFGPTDTQYF.

The chain combines TRBV5-1 with TRBJ1-4; 8 positions agree with TRBD1. This CDR3 is 15 amino acids long. Losses at the gene ends were 3 bases for V and 4 bases for J; bases not matched to a gene: 5. The germline CDR1 and CDR2 sequences are SGHRS and YFSETQ. The CDR3 loop is CASSSEGQVNEKLFF. The CDR3 coding sequence is TGCGCCAGCAGCTCAGAGGGACAGGTTAATGAAAAACTGTTTTTT.

The chain links TRBV12-3 or TRBV12-4 to TRBJ2-2; the match to TRBD2 covers 14 bases. With V trimmed by 5 bases and J by 7 bases, 3 bases remained unmatched. CDR3 length equals 15 residues. The CDR3 loop is CASSRLAGGVGELFF. The CDR3 DNA sequence: TGTGCCAGCAGTCGACTAGCGGGAGGGGTCGGGGAGCTGTTTTTT.

This clonotype was counted ten times or more. The CDR3 region is CASSQESWGEQYF. CDR3 nucleotide sequence: TGCGCCAGCAGCCAAGAGAGCTGGGGCGAGCAGTACTTC. The V gene is TRBV4-3, the J gene TRBJ2-7, with D hard to call. The length of the CDR3 is 13 residues. Trimming shortened V by 0 bases and J by 6 bases, and 9 bases separated the two germline ends. From germline, CDR1 is LGHNA and CDR2 YSLEER.